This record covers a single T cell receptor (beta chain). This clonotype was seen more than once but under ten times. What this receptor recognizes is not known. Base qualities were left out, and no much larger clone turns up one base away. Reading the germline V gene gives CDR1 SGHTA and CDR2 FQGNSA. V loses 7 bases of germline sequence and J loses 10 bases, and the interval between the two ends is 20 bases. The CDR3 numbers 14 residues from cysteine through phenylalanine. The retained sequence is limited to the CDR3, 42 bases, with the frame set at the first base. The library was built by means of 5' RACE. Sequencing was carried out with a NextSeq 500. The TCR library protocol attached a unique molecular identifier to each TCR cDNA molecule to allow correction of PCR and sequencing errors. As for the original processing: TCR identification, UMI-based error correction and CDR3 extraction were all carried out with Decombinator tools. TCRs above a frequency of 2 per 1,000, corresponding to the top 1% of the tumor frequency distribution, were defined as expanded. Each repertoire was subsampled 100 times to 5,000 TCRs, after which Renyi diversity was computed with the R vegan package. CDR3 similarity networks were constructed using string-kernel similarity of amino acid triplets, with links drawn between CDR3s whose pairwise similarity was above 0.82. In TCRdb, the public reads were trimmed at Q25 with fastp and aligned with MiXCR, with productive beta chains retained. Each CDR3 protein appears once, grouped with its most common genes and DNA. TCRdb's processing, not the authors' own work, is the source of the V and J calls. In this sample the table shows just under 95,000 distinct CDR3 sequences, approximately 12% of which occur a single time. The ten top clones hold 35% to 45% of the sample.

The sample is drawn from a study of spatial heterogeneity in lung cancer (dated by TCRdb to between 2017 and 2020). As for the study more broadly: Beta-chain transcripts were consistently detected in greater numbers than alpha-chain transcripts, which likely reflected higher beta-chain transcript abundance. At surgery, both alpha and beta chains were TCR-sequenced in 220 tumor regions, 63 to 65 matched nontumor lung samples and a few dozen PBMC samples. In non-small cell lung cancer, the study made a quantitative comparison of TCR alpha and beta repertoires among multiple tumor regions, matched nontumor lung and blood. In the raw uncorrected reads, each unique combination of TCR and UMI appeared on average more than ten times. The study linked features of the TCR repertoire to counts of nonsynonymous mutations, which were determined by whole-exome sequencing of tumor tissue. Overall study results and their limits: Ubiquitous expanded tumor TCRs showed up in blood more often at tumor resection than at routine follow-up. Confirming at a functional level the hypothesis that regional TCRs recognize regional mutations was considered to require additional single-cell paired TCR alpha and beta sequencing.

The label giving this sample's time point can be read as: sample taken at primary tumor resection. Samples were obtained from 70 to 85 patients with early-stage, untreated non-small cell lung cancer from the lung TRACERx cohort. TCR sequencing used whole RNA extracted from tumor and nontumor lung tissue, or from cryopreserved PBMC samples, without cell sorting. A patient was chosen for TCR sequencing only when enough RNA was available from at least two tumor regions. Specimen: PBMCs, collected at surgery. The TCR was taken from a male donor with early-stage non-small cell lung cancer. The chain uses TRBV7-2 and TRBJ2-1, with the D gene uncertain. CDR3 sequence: CASTPVSRRHEQFF. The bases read TGTGCCAGCACCCCCGTCAGCAGGCGGCACGAGCAGTTCTTC.